Following are 3 T cell receptor beta chains from one sample sequenced in a study of blood T cell repertoires in COVID-19 (dated by TCRdb to between 2020 and 2021). To prepare the library, the immunoSEQ multiplex PCR assay was applied. TCRdb holds this immuneACCESS table with in-frame rearrangements only. Some clones are missing; in checked studies, unresolved V genes explain under half, and the rest has no known cause. This sample has approximately 230,000 clones in its table, and around 84% of those were observed once. Less than 20% of the sample rests with the top ten. The sequencing sample was made of peripheral blood. The receptor source for this set is a man aged 25-45 years with active or convalescent COVID-19.

This clone was found once. The chain is built from TRBV28 and TRBJ2-1; perhaps TRBD2 as D (6 bases). This CDR3 region has 12 residues. Germline V lookup: CDR1 MDHEN, CDR2 SYDVKM. The germline V and J ends were trimmed by 3 bases and 7 bases, with 7 bases remaining between them. The CDR3 protein is CASSFGTNEQFF. In DNA form, the CDR3 reads TGTGCCAGCAGTTTTGGGACTAATGAGCAGTTCTTC.

The gene calls are TRBV7-8 and TRBJ1-2; no clear D gene. This CDR3 has 13 amino acids. Germline values: CDR1 SGHVS, CDR2 FQNEAQ. V was pared by 4 bases and J by 8 bases, with 14 bases between. CDR3 region: CASSYTATGGYTF. CDR3 in DNA: TGTGCCAGCAGCTACACAGCAACGGGGGGCTACACCTTC.

In its sample, this clone was seen a few times. The chain employs TRBV7-8 and TRBJ2-1; TRBD1 aligns across 11 bases. The trim removed 3 bases at V and 8 bases at J, leaving 3 bases unmatched. CDR1 and CDR2 (germline): SGHVS, FQNEAQ. This CDR3 comprises 14 residues. The CDR3 sequence: CASSLRTGGHEQFF. CDR3 DNA: TGTGCCAGCAGCTTGAGGACAGGGGGCCATGAGCAGTTCTTC. Looking up the rest from reference TRBV7-8 and TRBJ2-1 gives the full variable domain: GAGVSQSPRYKVAKRGQDVALRCDPISGHVSLFWYQQALGQGPEFLTYFQNEAQLDKSGLPSDRFFAERPEGSVSTLKIQRTQQEDSAVYLCASSLRTGGHEQFFGPGTRLTVL.